A single sample is the source of the 32 T cell receptor beta chains below, sequenced in a study of graft-versus-host responses after intestinal transplantation. The antigens of these receptors remain unknown. The table came from immunoSEQ multiplex PCR; TCRdb's copy has only in-frame clones and leaves some out. Among more than 65,000 clones listed, around 90% were seen once. The sample consisted of unstimulated CD8+ T cells sorted from spleen or lymph node cells, taken before intestinal transplant. These TCRs come from a human donor who received an intestinal transplant.

The chain is built from TRBV4-1 and TRBJ2-7; 8 bases align to TRBD1. The CDR3 runs 15 residues. CDR1 and CDR2 from the germline V gene are MGHRA and YSYEKL. V shed 1 base, J shed 0 bases, and the junction held 2 bases outside the gene matches. The CDR3 DNA follows: TGCGCCAGCAGCCAAGTACAGGGGGGCTCCTACGAGCAGTACTTC. Encoded protein: CASSQVQGGSYEQYF.

The V gene is TRBV2, the J gene TRBJ2-3, with TRBD1 identical over 7 bases. J lost 2 bases, V lost 3 bases, and 11 bases had no gene match. The CDR3 length is 17 residues. Germline lookup yields CDR1 SNHLY and CDR2 FYNNEI. The CDR3 sequence is CASSDSDQGEPTDTQYF. In nucleotides, the CDR3 is TGTGCCAGCAGTGACTCAGATCAGGGGGAACCCACAGATACGCAGTATTTT.

This chain uses TRBV19 with TRBJ2-7, with D tentatively TRBD2 (6 bases). Germline lookup yields CDR1 LNHDA and CDR2 SQIVND (reference sequence). V shed 3 bases and J shed 2 bases, with 11 bases lying between them. The CDR3 runs to 14 residues. The CDR3 loop reads CASSMEGPTYEQYF. CDR3 nucleotide sequence: TGTGCCAGTAGTATGGAGGGGCCCACCTACGAGCAGTACTTC.

The V and J genes are TRBV7-8 and TRBJ1-1; D perhaps matches TRBD1 (5 bases). The CDR3 runs 15 residues. Germline V gene data show CDR1 as SGHVS and CDR2 as FQNEAQ. The V gene lost 5 bases and the J gene lost 7 bases, with 20 bases spanning the gap. The CDR3 coding sequence is TGTGCCAGCAGCCCAAACGATGCAGGGTTCCGTGAAGCTTTCTTT. Its translation: CASSPNDAGFREAFF.

V gene TRBV2 combines with J gene TRBJ1-1, with 10 bases identical to TRBD1. This CDR3 contains 14 residues. From germline, CDR1 is SNHLY and CDR2 FYNNEI. V dropped 5 bases and J dropped 3; count of bases not matched to a gene: 3. The CDR3 is CASSSGQGDTEAFF. CDR3 coding DNA: TGTGCCAGCAGTTCCGGACAGGGGGACACTGAAGCTTTCTTT.

The V gene is TRBV19, the J gene TRBJ2-3, with 7 bases lining up with TRBD2. After removal of 5 bases from V and 5 bases from J, the junction contained 7 bases not matched to a gene. CDR1 and CDR2 (germline): LNHDA, SQIVND (reference sequence). This CDR3 has 14 residues. CDR3 amino acids: CASSFGSGGDTQYF. The CDR3 DNA follows: TGTGCCAGTAGTTTCGGCTCGGGGGGAGATACGCAGTATTTT.

In the case of this clone: One end of the junction is discordant with germline, which a read error may explain. The chain's CDR3 is CASSPTGLAGGLWRGAVF. The CDR3 DNA sequence: TGCGCCAGCAGCCCGACTGGACTAGCGGGGGGGCTTTGGCGGGGAGCTGTTTTT. This rearrangement joins TRBV5-1 to TRBJ2-2; 15 positions agree with TRBD2. Germline-derived CDR1 and CDR2 are SGHRS and YFSETQ. The CDR3 totals 18 residues.

J is TRBJ2-6 and V is TRBV27; D is possibly TRBD1 (6 bases). The germline CDR1 and CDR2 sequences are MNHEY and SMNVEV (reference sequence). The germline V and J ends were trimmed by 6 bases and 0 bases, with 9 bases remaining between them. There are 15 residues in the CDR3. CDR3 DNA sequence: TGTGCCAGCAGAACAGGGATCTCTGGGGCCAACGTCCTGACTTTC. Translated, it gives CASRTGISGANVLTF.

The J gene is TRBJ1-2, the V gene TRBV11-2; no clear D gene. V shed 5 bases and J shed 0 bases, with 7 bases lying between them. CDR1 is SGHAT, CDR2 FQNNGV, per germline. CDR3 size: 13 residues. This CDR3 is CASSTGANYGYTF. The DNA for the CDR3 is TGTGCCAGCAGCACGGGAGCTAACTATGGCTACACCTTC.

The rearrangement uses TRBV13 and TRBJ2-7, with 12 bases fitting TRBD2. Germline assignment: CDR1 PRHDT and CDR2 FYEKMQ (reference sequence). CDR3 length equals 15 residues. Trimming took 5 bases from V and 1 from J; bases not matched to a gene: 3. The DNA of the CDR3 is TGTGCCAGCAGCGCGACTAGCGGGGGTTCCTACGAGCAGTACTTC. It translates to CASSATSGGSYEQYF.

V and J are TRBV13 and TRBJ2-1; 13 bases fit TRBD2. Germline V CDR1 and CDR2: PRHDT, FYEKMQ (reference sequence). The CDR3 runs 16 residues. V dropped 5 bases and J dropped 8; count of bases not matched to a gene: 9. CDR3 DNA sequence: TGTGCCAGCAGCCCCCCCCAGACTAGCGGGGGGTATGAGCAGTTCTTC. It specifies CASSPPQTSGGYEQFF.

The J gene is TRBJ1-6, the V gene TRBV15, with a possible D match to TRBD1 (5 bases). CDR1 is LNHNV and CDR2 is YYDKDF in the germline V gene (reference sequence). The germline V and J ends were trimmed by 3 bases and 5 bases, with 11 bases remaining between them. The CDR3 has 15 amino acids. The CDR3 sequence is CATSSPTVNNSPLHF. The CDR3 DNA reads TGTGCCACCAGCAGTCCGACAGTTAATAATTCACCCCTCCACTTT.

Remarks on this clone: Compared with germline, one end of the junction differs, possibly owing to a read error. This sequence joins TRBV27 and TRBJ2-7, with D tentatively TRBD2 (6 bases). The CDR3 loop spans 15 amino acids. Germline CDR1 is MNHEY and CDR2 is SMNVEV (reference sequence). The CDR3: CANSLYGTGAYEQYF. The CDR3 coding sequence is TGTGCCAACAGTTTATACGGGACGGGAGCCTACGAGCAGTACTTC.

The rearrangement joins TRBV21-1 to TRBJ1-6; the table's TRBD1 call for D was not verified on the DNA. TRBV21-1 constitutes a pseudogene. CDR3 length: 17 amino acids. This CDR3 reads CASSKGTWGQSTSPLHF. The CDR3 DNA sequence: TGTGCCAGCAGCAAAGGGACGTGGGGACAGTCTACTTCACCCCTCCACTTT.

This clone was counted only a few times. This chain uses TRBV5-6 with TRBJ1-2; D is uncertain. The germline V gene encodes CDR1 SGHDT and CDR2 YYEEEE. The length of the CDR3 is 13 residues. Trimming shortened V by 9 bases and J by 0 bases, and 12 bases separated the two germline ends. CDR3 coding DNA: TGTGCCACCACGCTCGGGTCTAACTATGGCTACACCTTC. It specifies CATTLGSNYGYTF.

The chain employs TRBV27 and TRBJ2-3; 7 bases map to TRBD1. V was clipped by 5 bases and J by 0 bases; unmatched bases: 5. The V gene's germline CDR1 is MNHEY and CDR2 SMNVEV (reference sequence). The CDR3 loop spans 15 amino acids. The CDR3, as DNA: TGTGCCAGCAGTAACAGGGGCCCTAGCACAGATACGCAGTATTTT. This gives the protein CASSNRGPSTDTQYF.

This clone was seen just once. V and J are TRBV5-6 and TRBJ1-2; 7 nucleotides match TRBD1. The trim removed 4 bases at V and 7 bases at J, leaving 10 bases unmatched. The CDR3 has 14 amino acids. Germline assignment: CDR1 SGHDT and CDR2 YYEEEE. CDR3 amino acids: CASSPGQVGFGYTF. The CDR3 DNA is TGTGCCAGCAGCCCTGGACAGGTTGGTTTTGGCTACACCTTC.

In this sample, this clone turned up once. CDR3: CASSEPVRNTEAFF. CDR3 nucleotide sequence: TGTGCCAGCAGCGAACCGGTCCGGAACACTGAAGCTTTCTTT. The J gene is TRBJ1-1, the V gene TRBV2; D uncertain. This CDR3 has 14 amino acids. V gave up 6 bases and J gave up 1 base, with 12 bases separating them. Germline assignment: CDR1 SNHLY and CDR2 FYNNEI. Supplemented by reference TRBV2 and TRBJ1-1, the full variable domain reads EPEVTQTPSHQVTQMGQEVILRCVPISNHLYFYWYRQILGQKVEFLVSFYNNEISEKSEIFDDQFSVERPDGSNFTLKIRSTKLEDSAMYFCASSEPVRNTEAFFGQGTRLTVV.

This clone was recorded once. The genes are TRBV5-4 and TRBJ2-7; D remains unclear. V lost 5 bases, J lost 3 bases, and 18 bases lay in between. CDR3 length equals 15 residues. CDR1 is SGHNT and CDR2 is YYREEE in the germline V gene (reference sequence). Here the CDR3 DNA reads TGTGCCAGCAGTTCGGGTGGCGTAAGATACTACGAGCAGTACTTC. Translation: CASSSGGVRYYEQYF.

This clone was seen once. The genes are TRBV4-1 and TRBJ2-1; 9 nucleotides agree with TRBD2. Germline V gives CDR1 MGHRA, CDR2 YSYEKL. V shed 3 bases and J 10 bases; nucleotides not matched to a gene: 7. The CDR3 totals 14 residues. The CDR3 spells CASSHPAGGPEQFF. The DNA for the CDR3 is TGCGCCAGCAGCCATCCAGCGGGGGGACCCGAGCAGTTCTTC.

The chain carries TRBV29-1 and TRBJ1-6; D unclear. The ends were cut back, 5 bases at V and 8 bases at J, with 10 bases in the middle. The CDR3 has 12 amino acids. The germline V gene has CDR1 SQVTM and CDR2 ANQGSEA. CDR3 in DNA: TGCAGCGTTCAAGGGCCAGATTCACCCCTCCACTTT. This encodes CSVQGPDSPLHF.

The J gene is TRBJ1-4, the V gene TRBV15, with no clear D. The germline V gene encodes CDR1 LNHNV and CDR2 YYDKDF (reference sequence). The CDR3 is 19 residues long. V shed 0 bases and J shed 0 bases, with 17 bases lying between them. The DNA for the CDR3 is TGTGCCACCAGCAGAGATCTCCCTTTGGGAGGCGCAACTAATGAAAAACTGTTTTTT. It codes for CATSRDLPLGGATNEKLFF.

This sequence joins TRBV11-1 and TRBJ2-3, with D perhaps matching TRBD1 (5 bases). CDR3 size: 14 residues. V was cut by 2 bases and J by 2 bases, with 8 bases left in between. CDR1 and CDR2 (germline): SGHAT, FQDESV (reference sequence). DNA of the CDR3: TGTGCCAGCAGCTTAAATGGGGCCACAGATACGCAGTATTTT. This sequence encodes CASSLNGATDTQYF.

This clone was observed a few times. The chain employs TRBV7-2 and TRBJ1-6, with D hard to call. Germline assignment: CDR1 SGHTA and CDR2 FQGNSA. The CDR3 is 15 amino acids. Trimming stripped 0 bases from V and 6 bases from J, with 9 bases between. This CDR3 is CASSLASQVNSPLHF. The CDR3 DNA follows: TGTGCCAGCAGCTTAGCCAGCCAGGTTAATTCACCCCTCCACTTT.

The chain is built from TRBV6-5 and TRBJ1-4, with a tentative D call TRBD1 (5 bases). V was trimmed by 7 bases and J by 6 bases, leaving 12 bases between them. The CDR3 is 13 residues long. Germline CDR1 is MNHEY and CDR2 is SVGAGI. The CDR3, as DNA: TGTGCCAGCATATCAGGGCTAGATGAAAAACTGTTTTTT. As protein: CASISGLDEKLFF.

The chain couples TRBV7-3 to TRBJ1-1; 7 nucleotides align to TRBD1. Germline CDR1 SGHTA, CDR2 FQGTGA. J lost 4 bases, V lost 5 bases, and 7 bases had no gene match. The CDR3 has 14 residues. The CDR3 DNA reads as TGTGCCAGCAGCCCCTCAGGGGGTTTCACTGAAGCTTTCTTT. It codes for CASSPSGGFTEAFF.

The CDR3: CARPQFTGKSNQPQHF. DNA of the CDR3: TGCGCCAGGCCCCAATTCACAGGGAAGAGCAATCAGCCCCAGCATTTT. The chain joins TRBV5-1 to TRBJ1-5, with TRBD1 as a possible D gene (6 bases). Trimming left V 8 bases short and J 1 base short, with 19 bases between. Germline V gene sequence: CDR1 SGHRS, CDR2 YFSETQ. The CDR3 is 16 residues long.

This rearrangement joins TRBV27 to TRBJ2-1; 9 bases align to TRBD1. Germline assignment: CDR1 MNHEY and CDR2 SMNVEV (reference sequence). The CDR3 runs 14 residues. The V and J ends lost 7 bases and 7 bases, in that order; junction bases with no gene match: 8. The CDR3: CASNPDRGGNEQFF. In DNA, the CDR3 is TGTGCCAGCAACCCGGACAGGGGTGGAAATGAGCAGTTCTTC.

This sequence joins TRBV4-1 and TRBJ2-3, with TRBD2 identical over 12 bases. Germline CDR1 MGHRA, CDR2 YSYEKL. J gave up 3 bases and V 6 bases, and 4 bases lay outside the gene matches. This CDR3 is built from 15 residues. In DNA form, the CDR3 reads TGCGCCAGCAGACCCGGGACTAGCGGGACAGATACGCAGTATTTT. It translates to CASRPGTSGTDTQYF.

The CDR3, as DNA: TGTGCCAGCAGCCAAGGGACAGGAGATGGCATTCAGTACTTC. Translating gives CASSQGTGDGIQYF. The chain carries TRBV4-2 and TRBJ2-4, with TRBD1 matching 7 bases. Germline V lookup: CDR1 LGHNA, CDR2 YNFKEQ. V lost 1 base, J lost 9 bases, and 6 bases stayed unmatched. The CDR3 runs to 14 residues.

The chain combines TRBV9 with TRBJ1-3; the D is unclear. Germline V gene sequence: CDR1 SGDLS, CDR2 YYNGEE. This CDR3 has 16 residues. Trimming removed 1 base at V and 3 bases at J, with 14 bases between. The CDR3 DNA reads TGTGCCAGCAGCGTAACCGAGGGTCTCGGTGGAAACACCATATATTTT. This encodes CASSVTEGLGGNTIYF.

This clone has just a few counts. This chain connects TRBV6-1 to TRBJ1-2; perhaps TRBD1 as D (5 bases). The ends were cut back, 2 bases at V and 4 bases at J, with 8 bases in the middle. CDR3 length: 13 residues. Germline assignment: CDR1 MNHNS and CDR2 SASEGT. The CDR3 sequence is CASSEWGSYGYTF. CDR3 DNA sequence: TGTGCCAGCAGTGAATGGGGCAGCTATGGCTACACCTTC.